This TCR beta chain was sequenced in a study of shared clonotypes between healthy human individuals. The healthy adult donors were HIV-negative and reported no recent acute infections or vaccinations. CD45RA+ naive and CD45RA-negative memory subsets were separated from CD4+ cells. The CDR3 consists of 15 residues. The ends were cut back, 3 bases at V and 0 bases at J, with 11 bases in the middle. Germline V lookup: CDR1 LGHNA, CDR2 YNFKEQ. The authors ran the assay at deep level. The data were produced by immunoSEQ multiplex PCR, yet TCRdb's version contains in-frame clones alone and is incomplete. The sample has 2 million to 2.5 million clones, 90% to 95% seen once.

This chain connects TRBV4-2 to TRBJ1-1; D possibly corresponds to TRBD1 (5 bases). Sequencing used naive CD4+ T cells from PBMCs. As to subset: CD45RA+ positively selected. This clonotype originated in a man aged 18-30 years in good health. Some clones in this sample may be carry-over from other donors' samples. CDR3 nucleotide sequence: TGTGCCAGCAGCCAGAAGGACATATTGAACACTGAAGCTTTCTTT. This gives the protein CASSQKDILNTEAFF.